The text below deals with one TCR beta chain. The specificity of this receptor is unknown. It has no much larger one-base neighbor in the sample; base qualities were not kept. The CDR1 and CDR2 encoded by the germline V gene (reference sequence) are SEHNR and FQNEAQ. V loses 2 bases at its end and J loses 6 bases; junction bases beyond the gene matches: 6. Inclusive of the bounding cysteine and phenylalanine, the CDR3 is 14 residues long. Only the CDR3 region is kept as DNA, spanning 42 bases read in frame from base 1. TCRbeta CDR3 regions were amplified from genomic DNA by means of the immunoSEQ Assay, a bias-controlled multiplex PCR. Turning to the authors' computational methods: Within the assay, amplification of reference gene primers was used to estimate how many nucleated cells each sample contained. To quantify the absolute abundance of each unique TCRbeta CDR3 rearrangement, sequence reads were collapsed and filtered. For each sample, productive Simpson clonality was calculated as the square root of Simpson's diversity index across productive rearrangements. This is the immuneACCESS table as TCRdb keeps it, with only in-frame sequences that have V and J called. A part of the clones is gone; compared with another copy, unresolved V genes explain less than half, and the rest is unexplained. V, J and clone size are those of that table, while D and trimming were read from the DNA. This sample gives 72,000 or so clones in total; around 85% of them show up just once. Roughly 35% of the sample is taken by the ten largest.

This entry is derived from a study of blood T cell repertoires in COVID-19 (dated by TCRdb to about 2020). Looking at the study overall: Samples from collaborators originated in the United States, Italy and Spain and spanned both the acute and convalescent phases of COVID-19. The material from the prospective study consisted of cDNA or gDNA derived from T cells, B-cell-depleted T cells, or PBMCs. Subjects who had been exposed to COVID-19, were actively infected with it, or had recovered from it provided the deeply sampled blood TCRbeta repertoires that made up the dataset. The repertoires were made available in a free public database intended to serve as a resource for research on the immune response to SARS-CoV-2. Samples were obtained from the ongoing ImmuneRACE study (first 160 participants) and from over 1,000 subjects provided by 6 global collaborators. Nearly every sample came with metadata listing a de-identified subject ID, COVID-19 status, age in years and sex. HLA class I and class II types, where available, came from metadata supplied by the sample provider rather than from assay-based typing. Overall study outcomes, separate from this receptor: The quantity of clinical and demographic metadata differed by source and by participant and was supplied without curation.

Each collaborating institution followed its own protocols to collect whole blood in K2EDTA tubes. For TCRbeta analysis, collaborators shipped samples as frozen whole blood, isolated PBMCs, or DNA extracted from either of those sample types. This receptor chain uses TRBV7-9 and TRBJ1-2, and TRBD1 aligns with 7 junction nucleotides. This receptor was identified in a woman aged 80 or over with active or convalescent COVID-19. The specimen sequenced was peripheral blood. The nucleotides read TGTGCCAGCAGCTTAATCAACAGGGGAGATGGCTACACCTTC. This encodes CASSLINRGDGYTF.